This T cell receptor beta chain is from a study of identical twins. The study's findings and limits: For monozygotic twins, models underestimated out-of-frame TCR alpha sharing.

For this clonotype: Antigen: not known.

TCRdb reprocessed the 5' RACE reads with MiXCR, giving one entry per CDR3 protein. This table holds 500,000 or so distinct CDR3 sequences, roughly a fifth found once. V trimming: 0 bases; J trimming: 4 bases; junction bases outside the gene matches: 5. CDR1 and CDR2 from the germline V gene are SQVTM and ANQGSEA. This CDR3 has 14 residues. Healthy Caucasians, and only they, were the donors. This sample was also put to use in a study of T cells expressing NK-cell markers. That report adds: In roughly 6 donors, dominant CD3+CD56+NKG2C+ clones formed roughly 1.0-7.5% of CD8+ cells. Leadership of the CD3+CD56-NKG2C+ fraction also belonged to these clonotypes in a few donors.

The sequence derives from a woman aged 18 to 35 in good health. The chain recombines TRBV29-1 with TRBJ1-2; TRBD1 agrees at 7 bases. Sequenced material: CD4+ T cells sorted from blood. The CDR3 loop is CSVEDRQGVYGYTF. CDR3 nucleotides: TGCAGCGTTGAAGATCGACAGGGAGTCTATGGCTACACCTTC. Filled out from reference TRBV29-1 and TRBJ1-2, the complete variable domain reads SAVISQKPSRDICQRGTSLTIQCQVDSQVTMMFWYRQQPGQSLTLIATANQGSEATYESGFVIDKFPISRPNLTFSTLTVSNMSPEDSSIYLCSVEDRQGVYGYTFGSGTRLTVV.